The subject of this entry is one TCR beta chain. What it binds is unknown. This record comes from a study of cytomegalovirus exposure and HLA in healthy donors. Study information: Earlier work reported approximately 100 million unique TCR beta sequences from 170 million or so T cells. Study findings and constraints: Immune exposure was documented only through CMV serostatus.

This CDR3 has 14 amino acids. V lost 5 bases, J lost 2 bases, and 10 bases lay in between. CDR1 and CDR2 (germline): MNHNS, SASEGT. PCR amplification relied on 60 Vbeta primers (plus 13 Jbeta primers). TCRdb's copy holds only in-frame clones and misses some; the assay was immunoSEQ multiplex PCR. The table records about 100,000 clones, roughly 70% of them present only once. Input material: PBMCs. This clonotype was sampled from a woman aged 40 to 49 in good health and CMV-seropositive. This chain uses TRBV6-1 with TRBJ1-5; D ambiguous. The CDR3: CASSTYRGNQPQHF. In DNA form, the CDR3 reads TGTGCCAGCAGTACCTATCGAGGCAATCAGCCCCAGCATTTT.